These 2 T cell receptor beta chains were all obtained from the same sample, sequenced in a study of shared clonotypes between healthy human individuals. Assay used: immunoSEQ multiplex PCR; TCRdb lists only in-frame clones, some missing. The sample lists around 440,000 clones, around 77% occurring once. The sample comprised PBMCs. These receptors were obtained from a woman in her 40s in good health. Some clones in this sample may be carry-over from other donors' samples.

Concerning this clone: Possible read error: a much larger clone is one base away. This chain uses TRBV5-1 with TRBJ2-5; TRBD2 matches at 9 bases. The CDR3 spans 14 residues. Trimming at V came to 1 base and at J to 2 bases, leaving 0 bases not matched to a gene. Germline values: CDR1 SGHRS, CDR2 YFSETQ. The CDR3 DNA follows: TGCGCCAGCAGCTTGCTAGCGGGGCAAGAGACCCAGTACTTC. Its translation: CASSLLAGQETQYF.

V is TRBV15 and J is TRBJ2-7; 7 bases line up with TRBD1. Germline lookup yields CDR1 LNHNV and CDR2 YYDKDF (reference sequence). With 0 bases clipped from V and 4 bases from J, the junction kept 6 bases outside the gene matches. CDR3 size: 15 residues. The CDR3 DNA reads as TGTGCCACCAGCAGAGATAAGGGACAGCCTTACGAGCAGTACTTC. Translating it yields CATSRDKGQPYEQYF.